This T cell receptor beta chain was profiled in a study of shared clonotypes between healthy human individuals. Here immunoSEQ multiplex PCR was the method, and the copy in TCRdb shows in-frame clones only, minus some. Of fewer than 600,000 clones in the sample, about 80% are singletons; the top ten hold about 11%. In the case of this clone: A far larger clone is a single base away, which makes a read error likely. The same CDR3 is also encoded by other DNA sequences in this sample.

This CDR3 region has 17 residues. Germline CDR1 and CDR2: GTSNPN and SVGIG (reference sequence). With 7 bases clipped from V and 4 bases from J, the junction kept 18 bases outside the gene matches. The chain is built from TRBV30 and TRBJ2-2, with 7 bases matching TRBD2. This TCR derives from a woman in her 40s in good health. Some clones in this sample may be carry-over from other donors' samples. Material for sequencing was PBMCs. CDR3 bases: TGTGCCTCAAACCCGACCAGCGGGATGGTTCGCACCGGGGAGCTGTTTTTT. Translation gives CASNPTSGMVRTGELFF. The full variable domain, completed using reference TRBV30 and TRBJ2-2, is SQTIHQWPATLVQPVGSPLSLECTVEGTSNPNLYWYRQAAGRGLQLLFYSVGIGQISSEVPQNLSASRPQDRQFILSSKKLLLSDSGFYLCASNPTSGMVRTGELFFGEGSRLTVL.